This is a list of T cell receptor beta chains from one sample in a study of regulatory T cells in long-lasting Graves disease. TCRdb processed the multiplex PCR reads anew with MiXCR; each CDR3 protein has one entry. In the table there are about 660,000 distinct CDR3 sequences, about 32% of which are singletons. The material was peripheral blood mononuclear cells (PBMCs), obtained when the disease was refractory, from a patient treated with antithyroid drugs. These receptors all come from a female donor with Graves disease. CDR3s include the opening cysteine and the closing phenylalanine or tryptophan. The D gene is left open where the match is weak. Clone size is not always given. Where it is, it says once, few, many or a class for expanded clones.

d_call	clone_size	j_call	v_call	cdr3_nt	cdr3_aa
TRBD1	.	TRBJ1-1	TRBV20-1	TGCAGTGCCCTCGGGACAGGACAAATAAGGAACACTGAAGCTTTCTTT	CSALGTGQIRNTEAFF
.	.	TRBJ2-7	TRBV4-1	TGCGCCAGCAGCCAAGTGGGGGGGGCAGGGGAGCAGTACTTC	CASSQVGGAGEQYF
.	few	TRBJ2-2	TRBV2	TGTGCCAGCGCCCGGGAGCTCACCGGGGAGCTGTTTTTT	CASARELTGELFF
.	many	TRBJ2-5	TRBV12-3/TRBV12-4	TGTGCCAGCAGTTTAGCGCCGGGTCAGGAGACCCAGTACTTC	CASSLAPGQETQYF
.	few	TRBJ2-5	TRBV19	TGTGCCAGTTCCTTCGGGGCGATGAATTCGGAGACCCAGTACTTC	CASSFGAMNSETQYF
.	.	TRBJ1-5	TRBV19	TGTGCCAGTAGTATAGATTGGGGTAGCAATCAGCCCCAGCATTTT	CASSIDWGSNQPQHF
.	.	TRBJ1-1	TRBV24-1	TGTGCCACCAGTGCAGGAGGTAATGGGAGACTTTCCGAAGCTTTCTTT	CATSAGGNGRLSEAFF
.	few	TRBJ2-2	TRBV7-6	TGTGCCAGCAGCTTAGCTGCGGAAACCGGGGAGCTGTTTTTT	CASSLAAETGELFF
.	few	TRBJ2-7	TRBV29-1	TGCAGCGTTCTGGACGGGCTGAGGGAGCAGTACTTC	CSVLDGLREQYF
TRBD1	.	TRBJ1-2	TRBV7-9	TGTGCCAGCAGCTTACTCGGGCAGGGGGCGGTTGGCTACACCTTC	CASSLLGQGAVGYTF
.	few	TRBJ1-3	TRBV3-1	TGTGCCAGCAGCCTAGGTATCTCTGGAAACACCATATATTTT	CASSLGISGNTIYF
.	.	TRBJ2-4	TRBV2	TGTGCCAGCAGTGAGGGATTAGCTAGGGTAAACATTCAGTACTTC	CASSEGLARVNIQYF
TRBD1	many	TRBJ1-1	TRBV6-5	TGTGCCAGCAGTTTTACAGGGGGGACTGAAGCTTTCTTT	CASSFTGGTEAFF
TRBD2	few	TRBJ2-5	TRBV20-1	TGCAGTGCTAGTACGGCGGGAGGGCCTGGGGTTGGAGAGACCCAGTACTTC	CSASTAGGPGVGETQYF
.	.	TRBJ1-5	TRBV5-1	TGCGCCAGCAGCTTGGGGACCGAGGGTCAGCCCCAGCATTTT	CASSLGTEGQPQHF
TRBD1	many	TRBJ1-1	TRBV27	TGTGCCAGCAGTTTGTTGGGACAGAACATGAACACTGAAGCTTTCTTT	CASSLLGQNMNTEAFF
.	many	TRBJ1-5	TRBV12-3/TRBV12-4	TGTGCCAGCAGTTCCACTGATAGCAATCAGCCCCAGCATTTT	CASSSTDSNQPQHF
.	.	TRBJ1-1	TRBV3-1	TGTGCCAGCAGCCAAGAAACTAGGACTGAAGCTTTCTTT	CASSQETRTEAFF
.	.	TRBJ1-2	TRBV9	TGTGCCAGCAGCGTAGGGCCGTGGGAGAGCTATGGCTACACCTTC	CASSVGPWESYGYTF
.	few	TRBJ1-1	TRBV6-2/TRBV6-3	TGTGCCAGCAGTTCCCCCCCGGAGGATTCTGAAGCTTTCTTT	CASSSPPEDSEAFF
TRBD1	once	TRBJ2-1	TRBV29-1	TGCAGCGTCCGGACAGGGGGAATCGATGAGCAGTTCTTC	CSVRTGGIDEQFF
.	.	TRBJ2-7	TRBV20-1	TGCAGTGCTAGTGCAGGGGAGTGGGAGCAGTACTTC	CSASAGEWEQYF
TRBD2	once	TRBJ2-7	TRBV6-2/TRBV6-3	TGTGCCAGCAGTCAGGGACTAGCGGGAGGCACGGGCATGTACTTC	CASSQGLAGGTGMYF
TRBD2	few	TRBJ2-7	TRBV27	TGTGCCAGCAGTCTTATAGGGACTAGCGGGATGGGGGAGCAGTACTTC	CASSLIGTSGMGEQYF
TRBD1	many	TRBJ1-5	TRBV28	TGTGCCAGCAGTTTGACCGAAGGGACAGGGAGTCAGCCCCAGCATTTT	CASSLTEGTGSQPQHF
TRBD2	.	TRBJ2-7	TRBV27	TGTGCCAGCAGTCTCCTCCTCCCGGGACTAGTATACGAGCAGTACTTC	CASSLLLPGLVYEQYF
.	once	TRBJ1-5	TRBV19	TGTGCCACTAAAGCGGGGCGGAGCTCTAATCAGCCCCAGCATTTT	CATKAGRSSNQPQHF
.	.	TRBJ2-7	TRBV30	TGTGCCGCCTTAGCGGCCTCGTACGAGCAGTACTTC	CAALAASYEQYF
.	.	TRBJ1-2	TRBV7-2	TGTGCCAGCAGCTTAGCCGGCGGGACACAGTATGGCTACACCTTC	CASSLAGGTQYGYTF
.	.	TRBJ1-2	TRBV10-3	TGTGCCATCTCGGGCAGGGGTAGGAATGGCTACACCTTC	CAISGRGRNGYTF
TRBD1	.	TRBJ1-6	TRBV5-1	TGCGCCAGCAGCTTGGTTTCCGGGGACAGGGTCAATTCACCCCTCCACTTT	CASSLVSGDRVNSPLHF